This TCR beta chain came from a study of early T cells in non-severe SARS-CoV-2 infection. About the research overall: Bulk RNA isolated from unsorted whole blood underwent sequencing; chains were not paired.

Study-wide findings and caveats: Using VDJdb, the matching emphasized anti-spike CD8 responses while missing private and CD4 specificities.

The V end lost 1 base, the J end lost 3 bases, and 12 bases lay between the germline ends. Looked up from germline, CDR1 is DFQATT and CDR2 is SNEGSKA (reference sequence). The CDR3 is 15 amino acids. The TCR library protocol attached unique molecular identifiers to the individual cDNA molecules. Each CDR3 protein is one row after TCRdb ran MiXCR on the 5' RACE reads. The sample includes 84,000 or so distinct CDR3 sequences, about 14% of them seen just once. This clonotype came up a few times. Its target is unknown. This TCR came from an adult who was a healthcare worker with PCR-confirmed SARS-CoV-2 infection or an uninfected control (not recorded which). Sequenced: whole blood. The gene calls are TRBV20-1 and TRBJ1-4; D is uncertain. Here the CDR3 reads CSARVLLGANEKLFF. CDR3 bases: TGCAGTGCTAGAGTCCTACTCGGGGCTAATGAAAAACTGTTTTTT.